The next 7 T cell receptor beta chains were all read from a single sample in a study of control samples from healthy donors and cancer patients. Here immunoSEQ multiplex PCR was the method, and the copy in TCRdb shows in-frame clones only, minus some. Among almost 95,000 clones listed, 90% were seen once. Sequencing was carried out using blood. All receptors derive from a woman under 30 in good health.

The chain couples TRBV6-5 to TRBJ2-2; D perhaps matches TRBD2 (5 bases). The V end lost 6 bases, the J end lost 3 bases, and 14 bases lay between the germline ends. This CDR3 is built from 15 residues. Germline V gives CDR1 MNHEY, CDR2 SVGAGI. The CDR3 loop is CASRVAGLYTGELFF. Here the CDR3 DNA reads TGTGCCAGCAGGGTTGCTGGACTCTACACCGGGGAGCTGTTTTTT.

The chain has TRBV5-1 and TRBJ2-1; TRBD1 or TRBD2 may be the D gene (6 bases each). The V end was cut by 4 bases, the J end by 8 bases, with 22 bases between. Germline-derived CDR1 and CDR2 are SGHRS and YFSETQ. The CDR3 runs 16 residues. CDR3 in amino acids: CASSTEQGSSGDEQFF. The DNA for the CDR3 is TGCGCCAGCAGCACAGAACAGGGTTCATCGGGGGATGAGCAGTTCTTC.

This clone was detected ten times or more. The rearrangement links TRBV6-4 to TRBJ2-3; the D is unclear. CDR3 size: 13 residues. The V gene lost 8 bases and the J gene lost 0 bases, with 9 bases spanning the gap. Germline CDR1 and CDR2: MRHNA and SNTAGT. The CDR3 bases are TGTGCCAGCTCAGAAAAGAGCACAGATACGCAGTATTTT. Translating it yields CASSEKSTDTQYF.

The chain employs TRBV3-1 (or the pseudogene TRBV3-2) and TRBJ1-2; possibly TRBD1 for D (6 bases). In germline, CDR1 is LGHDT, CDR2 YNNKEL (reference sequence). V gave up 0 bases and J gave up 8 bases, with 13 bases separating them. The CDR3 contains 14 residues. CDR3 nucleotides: TGTGCCAGCAGCCAAGATACGGGGGCGGAGGGCTACACCTTC. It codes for CASSQDTGAEGYTF.

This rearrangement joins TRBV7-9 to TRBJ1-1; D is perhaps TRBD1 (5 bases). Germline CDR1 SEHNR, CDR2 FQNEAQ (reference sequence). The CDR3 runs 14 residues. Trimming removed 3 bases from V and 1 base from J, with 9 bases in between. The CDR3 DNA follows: TGTGCCAGCAGCTTGGGGGGAGGGAACACTGAAGCTTTCTTT. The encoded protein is CASSLGGGNTEAFF.

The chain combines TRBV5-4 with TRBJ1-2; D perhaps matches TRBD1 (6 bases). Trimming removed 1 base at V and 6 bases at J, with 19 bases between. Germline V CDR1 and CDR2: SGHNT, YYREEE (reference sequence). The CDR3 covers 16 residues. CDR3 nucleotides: TGTGCCAGCAGCTTGACTTCTTACAGGGTAGGCCATGGCTACACCTTC. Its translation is CASSLTSYRVGHGYTF.

Here the CDR3 DNA reads TGTGCCAGCAGCCTCCCCGGGACAGGGAGCGGCCCTCTTAATTCACCCCTCCACTTT. This sequence encodes CASSLPGTGSGPLNSPLHF. The gene calls are TRBV7-8 and TRBJ1-6; 9 bases are a match to TRBD1. Per germline, CDR1 SGHVS and CDR2 FQNEAQ. The CDR3 has 19 amino acids. J lost 6 bases, V lost 5 bases, and 17 bases had no gene match. The variable domain in full, with the rest retrieved from reference TRBV7-8 and TRBJ1-6, is GAGVSQSPRYKVAKRGQDVALRCDPISGHVSLFWYQQALGQGPEFLTYFQNEAQLDKSGLPSDRFFAERPEGSVSTLKIQRTQQEDSAVYLCASSLPGTGSGPLNSPLHFGNGTRLTVT.